This T cell receptor (beta chain) was identified in a study of blood T cell repertoires in COVID-19. Study summary: Sites across the United States, Italy and Spain contributed samples from acute and convalescent COVID-19. Sources were T cells, B-cell-depleted T cells, or PBMCs; the material itself was cDNA or gDNA.

The method was immunoSEQ multiplex PCR; TCRdb's version includes in-frame clones alone and lacks a portion of them. The data show roughly 190,000 clones, 86% seen once. The sequence was obtained from a man aged 65-85 years with acute or convalescent COVID-19. The sample taken for sequencing was peripheral blood.

The CDR3 nucleotides read TGTGCCAGCAGTTCACCCGGGGACAGGGCGGGGAACACTGAAGCTTTCTTT. This translates into CASSSPGDRAGNTEAFF. The chain uses TRBV28 and TRBJ1-1, with 9 bases aligning to TRBD1. V gave up 4 bases and J gave up 1 base; unmatched junction bases: 10. Per germline, CDR1 MDHEN and CDR2 SYDVKM. The CDR3 has 17 amino acids.